The subject of this entry is one T cell receptor (beta chain). Its antigen is not known. Data came from immunoSEQ multiplex PCR; TCRdb stores just in-frame clones and leaves some out. The sample yields 350,000 to 400,000 clones, 70% to 90% seen once. The record originates from a study of Ad26.COV2.S vaccination and SARS-CoV-2 variants. Study outcomes and limitations: Measurement of non-spike TCR breadth gave similar results in vaccine and placebo recipients.

Described treatment: some 19 received Ad26.COV2.S at low or high dose, single or two shots; roughly five received placebo; per-sample allocation not given. Repertoires come from day 63 after the first vaccine or placebo injection. Whoever gave the sample was an adult aged 18-55 years in Boston. The germline CDR1 and CDR2 sequences are LNHDA and SQIVND (reference sequence). The CDR3 runs to 15 residues. Losses at the gene ends were 6 bases for V and 4 bases for J; bases not matched to a gene: 11. The origin of this receptor is a person aged 18-65 years who received the Ad26.COV2.S COVID-19 vaccine or a placebo. This specimen consisted of peripheral blood, obtained in a trial of Ad26.COV2.S vaccine versus placebo. The rearrangement uses TRBV19 and TRBJ2-7; TRBD2 agrees at 8 bases. The CDR3 sequence: CASSPGGGPGYEQYF. The CDR3 nucleotides are TGTGCCAGTAGCCCGGGGGGGGGACCCGGGTACGAGCAGTACTTC.